The clone carrying this T cell receptor (beta chain) has only a few counts. What it binds is not known. The source of the sample is a study of response to subunit inactivated influenza vaccine. V dropped 6 bases and J dropped 2; count of bases not matched to a gene: 0. The CDR3 sequence is 12 residues long. CDR1 and CDR2 (germline): MNHEY, SVGAGI. Study-level findings and limits: The study's authors posited that every seasonal influenza vaccination enlists few new T cells.

A single record per CDR3 protein comes from TCRdb applying MiXCR to the RT-PCR reads. The sample consists of 450,000 to 550,000 distinct CDR3 sequences, roughly 23% of them appearing once. The J gene is TRBJ2-7, the V gene TRBV6-5; 8 nucleotides agree with TRBD2. The origin of this receptor is a man aged 50-60 years who received an inactivated influenza vaccine. Source: CD4+ T cells sorted from PBMCs, taken 4 to 6 days after vaccination. The CDR3 protein is CASRGLAYEQYF. Written as DNA, the CDR3 is TGTGCCAGCAGGGGACTAGCCTACGAGCAGTACTTC.